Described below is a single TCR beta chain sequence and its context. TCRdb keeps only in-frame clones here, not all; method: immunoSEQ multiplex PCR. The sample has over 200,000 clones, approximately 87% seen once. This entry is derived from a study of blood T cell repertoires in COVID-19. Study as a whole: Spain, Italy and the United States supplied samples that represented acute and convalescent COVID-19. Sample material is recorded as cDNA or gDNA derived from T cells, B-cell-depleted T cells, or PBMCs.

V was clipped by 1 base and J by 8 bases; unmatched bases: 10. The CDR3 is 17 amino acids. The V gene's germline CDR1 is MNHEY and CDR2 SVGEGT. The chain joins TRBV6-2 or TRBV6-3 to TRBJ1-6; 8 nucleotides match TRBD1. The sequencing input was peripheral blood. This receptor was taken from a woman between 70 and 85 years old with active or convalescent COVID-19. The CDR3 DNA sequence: TGTGCCAGCAGTTACTATATCCTGACAGGGGCCTATTCACCCCTCCACTTT. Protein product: CASSYYILTGAYSPLHF.